The rows below give T cell receptor beta chains drawn from one sample of a study of CD8+CD57+ T cells in acquired aplastic anemia. TCRdb reanalysed the reads using MiXCR and keeps one entry per CDR3 protein. The data contain under 500,000 distinct CDR3 sequences, approximately 32% of them singletons. The sample was sorted CD4+, CD8+, or CD8+CD57+ T cells (not recorded which) from PBMCs. The receptors derive from a human donor with aplastic anemia. CDR3s include the opening cysteine and the closing phenylalanine or tryptophan. Fields, in order: V gene, J gene, clone size, D gene, CDR3 DNA, CDR3 protein. A D gene is named only where the DNA matches it firmly. The size field is filled for only some rows; it gives once, few, many or a size class.

V: TRBV29-1
J: TRBJ1-3
size: few
D: .
DNA: TGCAGCGTGGAGGGGGATTCTCAAGGGACCATATATTTT
CDR3: CSVEGDSQGTIYF

V: TRBV20-1
J: TRBJ2-3
size: few
D: TRBD2
DNA: TGCAGTGCTAGGAGAACTAGCGGGACTACAGATACGCAGTATTTT
CDR3: CSARRTSGTTDTQYF

V: TRBV13
J: TRBJ1-1
size: .
D: .
DNA: TGTGCCAGCAGCTACTGGGGGACTGAAGCTTTCTTT
CDR3: CASSYWGTEAFF

V: TRBV28
J: TRBJ1-6
size: .
D: .
DNA: TGTGCCCATGGGATTATTAATTCATCCCTCCACTTT
CDR3: CAHGIINSSLHF

V: TRBV13
J: TRBJ1-4
size: few
D: TRBD1
DNA: TGTGCCAGCAGCGCGTATACCGGGACAGCTAATGAAAAACTGTTTTTT
CDR3: CASSAYTGTANEKLFF

V: TRBV5-1
J: TRBJ1-2
size: .
D: .
DNA: TGCGCCAGCAGCTTGGCGGGGGGGTACGATGGCTACACCTTC
CDR3: CASSLAGGYDGYTF

V: TRBV20-1
J: TRBJ2-7
size: .
D: TRBD1
DNA: TGCAGTGCGATAGCCGGGACAGGGGCCGACGAGCAGTACTTC
CDR3: CSAIAGTGADEQYF

V: TRBV5-1
J: TRBJ2-1
size: .
D: TRBD2
DNA: TGCGCCAGCAGTAATAGCGCGGGGGGTACCTACAATGAGCAGTTCTTC
CDR3: CASSNSAGGTYNEQFF

V: TRBV24-1
J: TRBJ2-5
size: many
D: .
DNA: TGTGCCACCAGTGACCCCAATGACAGGCAAGAGACCCAGTACTTC
CDR3: CATSDPNDRQETQYF

V: TRBV5-1
J: TRBJ2-7
size: many
D: TRBD1
DNA: TGCGCCAGCAGCGAAATGGGACAGGGACGCGAGCAGTACTTC
CDR3: CASSEMGQGREQYF

V: TRBV6-2/TRBV6-3
J: TRBJ1-6
size: few
D: .
DNA: TGTGCCAGCAGTTACCTCGCAGGTAGTTACTCACCCCTCCACTTT
CDR3: CASSYLAGSYSPLHF

V: TRBV15
J: TRBJ1-1
size: .
D: .
DNA: TGTGCCACCAGCAGAGACGAGACAGGAGAAGCTTTCTTT
CDR3: CATSRDETGEAFF

V: TRBV4-2
J: TRBJ2-7
size: few
D: TRBD2
DNA: TGTGCCAGCAGCGGCTTATTAGCGGGGCCCTCCTACGAGCAGTACTTC
CDR3: CASSGLLAGPSYEQYF

V: TRBV7-9
J: TRBJ1-2
size: many
D: .
DNA: TGTGCCAGCAGCTCCCTAGACAGGCTAAACTATGGCTACACCTTC
CDR3: CASSSLDRLNYGYTF

V: TRBV19
J: TRBJ1-2
size: many
D: TRBD1
DNA: TGTGCGACAGTCCGGGACAGGGCCAACTATGGCTACACCTTC
CDR3: CATVRDRANYGYTF

V: TRBV19
J: TRBJ2-2
size: .
D: .
DNA: TGTGCCAGTAGTATAGGAGGGTTT
CDR3: CASSIGGF

V: TRBV6-2/TRBV6-3
J: TRBJ1-6
size: .
D: .
DNA: TGTGCCAGCACGGACCCAAATTCACCCCTCCACTTT
CDR3: CASTDPNSPLHF

V: TRBV11-2
J: TRBJ2-2
size: .
D: TRBD1
DNA: TGTGCCAGCAGGTCGCCGGGACAGACGATCCAAAACACCGGGGAGCTGTTTTTT
CDR3: CASRSPGQTIQNTGELFF

V: TRBV5-1
J: TRBJ2-7
size: .
D: .
DNA: TGCGCCAGCAGCTTGCGGTGGGAGAGAGCCTACGGGCAGTACTTC
CDR3: CASSLRWERAYGQYF

V: TRBV6-5
J: TRBJ1-3
size: .
D: TRBD1
DNA: TGTGCCAGCAGTTACGACAGGGAAGACACCATATATTTT
CDR3: CASSYDREDTIYF

V: TRBV4-1
J: TRBJ2-7
size: few
D: .
DNA: TGCGCCAGCAGCCAAGATCTGTCGAGTATTTCCTACGAGCAGTACTTC
CDR3: CASSQDLSSISYEQYF

V: TRBV15
J: TRBJ1-1
size: many
D: .
DNA: TGTGCCACCTCGCTCAGGCTCACTGAAGCTTTCTTT
CDR3: CATSLRLTEAFF

V: TRBV9
J: TRBJ1-6
size: many
D: .
DNA: TGTGCCAGCAGCCCCGAGAGGGCAGGGAATTCACCCCTCCACTTT
CDR3: CASSPERAGNSPLHF

V: TRBV2
J: TRBJ1-2
size: .
D: .
DNA: TGTGCCAGCTGGGGCGCATACTATGGCTACACCTTC
CDR3: CASWGAYYGYTF

V: TRBV4-2
J: TRBJ2-7
size: .
D: .
DNA: TGTGCCAGCAGCCAAGATATTGGGGCCTACTCCTACGAGCAGTACTTC
CDR3: CASSQDIGAYSYEQYF

V: TRBV9
J: TRBJ1-4
size: few
D: TRBD1
DNA: TGTGCCAGCAGCGTACAGGGGGCGATTAATGAAAAACTGTTTTTT
CDR3: CASSVQGAINEKLFF

V: TRBV30
J: TRBJ1-2
size: few
D: .
DNA: TGTGCCTGGAGTCAGGGAAACTATGGCTACACCTTC
CDR3: CAWSQGNYGYTF

V: TRBV10-3
J: TRBJ2-1
size: .
D: TRBD2
DNA: TGTGCCATCAGCCCCTCGGGAGGGCACAATGAGCAGTTCTTC
CDR3: CAISPSGGHNEQFF

V: TRBV7-2
J: TRBJ1-2
size: many
D: .
DNA: TGTGCCAGCAGCTTAGCCGGGGGGCAGGAGGGTGGCTACACCTTC
CDR3: CASSLAGGQEGGYTF

V: TRBV20-1
J: TRBJ2-7
size: few
D: TRBD2
DNA: TGCAGTGCTAGAGAAGGGACTAGAAGCTACGAGCAGTACTTC
CDR3: CSAREGTRSYEQYF

V: TRBV20-1
J: TRBJ2-2
size: few
D: TRBD1
DNA: TGCAGTGCCCCGACAGGGGCGATTAGCACCGGGGAGCTGTTTTTT
CDR3: CSAPTGAISTGELFF

V: TRBV11-2
J: TRBJ2-7
size: many
D: .
DNA: TGTGCCAGCACCACCCGATGGGGGGCCTACGAGCAGTACTTC
CDR3: CASTTRWGAYEQYF

V: TRBV2
J: TRBJ2-3
size: many
D: TRBD2
DNA: TGTGCCAGCAGTGAGTCAACGGGGGGATTTGATACGCAGTATTTT
CDR3: CASSESTGGFDTQYF

V: TRBV19
J: TRBJ2-1
size: few
D: .
DNA: TGTGCCAGTAGTGTCTCAGGGACCTTTTACAATGAGCAGTTCTTC
CDR3: CASSVSGTFYNEQFF

V: TRBV12-3/TRBV12-4
J: TRBJ1-6
size: few
D: .
DNA: TGTGCCACCAGAGCGGGGGAGTCCTATAATTCACCCCTCCACTTT
CDR3: CATRAGESYNSPLHF

V: TRBV7-8
J: TRBJ1-5
size: .
D: .
DNA: TGTGCCAGCAGCCGAGGCGGGACTACCCAGCATTTT
CDR3: CASSRGGTTQHF

V: TRBV7-8
J: TRBJ2-7
size: many
D: .
DNA: TGTGCCAGCAGCTTAGGCGCCCCCTACGAGCAGTACTTC
CDR3: CASSLGAPYEQYF

V: TRBV20-1
J: TRBJ2-7
size: many
D: TRBD2
DNA: TGCAGTGCTGGGACTAGCGGCTACGAGCAGTACTTC
CDR3: CSAGTSGYEQYF

V: TRBV19
J: TRBJ2-7
size: many
D: TRBD1
DNA: TGTGCCAGTAGTATTACAGGGGTCTCCTACGAGCAGTACTTC
CDR3: CASSITGVSYEQYF

V: TRBV7-2
J: TRBJ2-1
size: .
D: .
DNA: TGTGCCAGCAGCTTTTCTTACACTGAGCAGTTCTTC
CDR3: CASSFSYTEQFF

V: TRBV20-1
J: TRBJ2-5
size: few
D: .
DNA: TGCAGTGCTCAGAAAGACAGGTTACAAGAGACCCAGTACTTC
CDR3: CSAQKDRLQETQYF

V: TRBV7-2
J: TRBJ1-4
size: many
D: .
DNA: TGTGCCAGCACCCTCCGTTCTGGGGCGGGTGAAAAACTGTTTTTT
CDR3: CASTLRSGAGEKLFF

V: TRBV2
J: TRBJ1-1
size: .
D: TRBD1
DNA: TGTGCCAGCAAGATCCACCGGGACAGGGGAGGGAACACTGAAGCTTTCTTT
CDR3: CASKIHRDRGGNTEAFF